The 14 T cell receptor beta chains below were found in one sample sequenced in a study of T cells in women clearing cervical HPV infection. Sequencing used immunoSEQ multiplex PCR; TCRdb keeps in-frame clones, though not all of them. This sample's table has roughly 21,000 clones. Sequenced material: blood buffy coat. Receptor source: a woman between 18 and 70 years old with a cervical HPV16 infection that either progressed to CIN3+ or cleared (not recorded which).

A note on this clone: The CDR3 goes on 3 residues after the read ends, and that part is filled in from the germline J gene. V gene TRBV5-1 combines with J gene TRBJ2-3; 14 nucleotides match TRBD2. Germline loops: CDR1 SGHRS, CDR2 YFSETQ. The J segment lost 5 bases and the V segment lost 4 bases, leaving 9 bases of the junction unmatched. The CDR3 consists of 17 residues. This chain's CDR3 is CASSGGLAGGFGDTQYF. Incomplete CDR3 DNA: TGCGCCAGCAGCGGAGGACTAGCGGGAGGATTCGGAGATACG. The full variable domain, rest sourced from reference TRBV5-1 and TRBJ2-3, is KAGVTQTPRYLIKTRGQQVTLSCSPISGHRSVSWYQQTPGQGLQFLFEYFSETQRNKGNFPGRFSGRQFSNSRSEMNVSTLELGDSALYLCASSGGLAGGFGDTQYFGPGTRLTVL.

Note on this clone: Coverage ceases 3 residues before the CDR3 finishes, and the germline J gene fills in the end. V is TRBV28 and J is TRBJ2-3, with D hard to call. Germline V gene lookup returns CDR1 MDHEN and CDR2 SYDVKM. The CDR3 consists of 16 residues. Trimming took 8 bases from V and 0 from J, leaving 18 bases between them. The sequenced part of the CDR3 DNA is TGTGCCAGCCTAACTATGACGGCCCCTAGCACAGATACG. This sequence encodes CASLTMTAPSTDT. The entire CDR3 protein reads CASLTMTAPSTDTQYF.

CDR3 DNA (partial): TGTGCCAGTAGCAGCAGGGACTATAGCAATCAGCCC. Amino acid sequence: CASSSRDYSNQP. The full CDR3 protein reads CASSSRDYSNQPQHF. The chain couples TRBV19 to TRBJ1-5; a possible D gene is TRBD1 (5 bases). The CDR3 extends 3 residues past the end of the read, so its final part is completed from the germline J gene. Germline loops: CDR1 LNHDA, CDR2 SQIVND (reference sequence). Trimming took off 6 bases at V and 0 bases at J, with 12 bases between the two ends. The CDR3 has 15 amino acids.

Concerning this clone: With the read ending 3 residues before the CDR3 end, the germline J gene is used to fill in that end. The chain recombines TRBV12-3 or TRBV12-4 with TRBJ2-5, with TRBD2 identical over 9 bases. The CDR3 length is 16 residues. The junction had 11 bases not matched to a gene; V was cut back by 5 bases and J by 4 bases. The CDR3 sequence is CASSGNSGGERETQYF. The sequenced CDR3 bases are TGTGCCAGCAGTGGAAATAGCGGGGGTGAGAGAGAGACC.

On this clone: The CDR3 end lies 3 residues beyond the end of the read and is filled in from the germline J gene. This chain joins TRBV7-9 and TRBJ1-3; D is unresolved. Germline V CDR1 and CDR2: SEHNR, FQNEAQ (reference sequence). There are 15 residues in the CDR3. V was cut by 4 bases and J by 0 bases, with 10 bases left in between. Here the CDR3 reads CASSYAGVSGNTIYF. CDR3 DNA (partial): TGTGCCAGCAGCTACGCAGGAGTCTCTGGAAACACC.

Turning to this clone: The read ends 3 residues early relative to the CDR3; the germline J gene fills the gap. The J gene is TRBJ1-1, the V gene TRBV7-2, with 7 bases matching TRBD1. CDR3 length equals 14 residues. CDR1 and CDR2 (germline): SGHTA, FQGNSA. The ends lost 7 bases at V and 3 bases at J; junction bases unmatched: 8. CDR3 sequence reads: CASTLNRGHTEAFF. The CDR3 DNA, read in part, is TGTGCCAGCACTCTAAACAGGGGACACACTGAA.

Worth noting for this clone: Coverage ceases 3 residues before the CDR3 finishes, and the germline J gene fills in the end. The chain couples TRBV19 to TRBJ2-5; a possible D gene is TRBD2 (6 bases). The germline gives CDR1 LNHDA, CDR2 SQIVND (reference sequence). Trimming cost V 5 bases and J 5 bases, with 9 bases left between them. This CDR3 has 12 amino acids. The chain's CDR3 is CASSFRGETQYF. CDR3 DNA, as far as it was read: TGTGCCAGTAGTTTTCGGGGGGAGACC. The entire variable domain, with the rest obtained from reference TRBV19 and TRBJ2-5, is as follows: DGGITQSPKYLFRKEGQNVTLSCEQNLNHDAMYWYRQDPGQGLRLIYYSQIVNDFQKGDIAEGYSVSREKKESFPLTVTSAQKNPTAFYLCASSFRGETQYFGPGTRLLVL.

To note about this clone: From the germline J gene comes the end of the CDR3, since the read stops 3 residues before it. The genes are TRBV7-8 and TRBJ1-1; 10 bases are shared with TRBD1. The CDR3 runs 16 residues. CDR1 is SGHVS, CDR2 FQNEAQ, per germline. J lost 3 bases, V lost 1 base, and 5 bases had no gene match. The sequenced CDR3 bases are TGTGCCAGCAGCTTAGAAGAGGGACAGGGGTACACTGAA. This sequence encodes CASSLEEGQGYTE. The whole CDR3 protein is CASSLEEGQGYTEAFF.

In the case of this clone: The CDR3 end falls 3 residues outside the read, so it is completed with the germline J gene. This chain links TRBV24-1 with TRBJ2-3, with 12 bases aligning to TRBD2. The CDR3 sequence is 16 residues long. Germline trimming cut 4 bases from V and 4 bases from J; bases unmatched to any gene: 5. Per germline, CDR1 KGHDR and CDR2 SFDVKD. The CDR3 bases that were read are TGTGCCACCAGTGACAGACTAGCGGGAGACCCAGATACG. Translating it yields CATSDRLAGDPDT. The CDR3 in its entirety is CATSDRLAGDPDTQYF.

As for this clone: The read ends 3 residues shy of where the CDR3 ends; the end is completed using the germline J gene. This chain uses TRBV28 with TRBJ2-2, with TRBD1 identical over 10 bases. V was clipped by 8 bases and J by 8 bases; unmatched bases: 8. The CDR3 spans 14 residues. Germline assignment: CDR1 MDHEN and CDR2 SYDVKM. The CDR3 loop reads CASLGQGSVGELFF. CDR3 DNA (partial): TGTGCCAGCCTGGGACAGGGGTCGGTGGGGGAG.

The CDR3 loop is CSGAGLAGVDTQYF. The sequenced part of the CDR3 DNA is TGCAGCGGAGCAGGCCTAGCGGGAGTAGATACG. The chain links TRBV29-1 to TRBJ2-3, with 10 bases matching TRBD2. The read halts 3 residues ahead of the CDR3 end, with the missing end drawn from the germline J gene. J was trimmed by 5 bases and V by 7 bases; bases with no gene match: 9. The CDR3 contains 14 residues. CDR1 is SQVTM and CDR2 is ANQGSEA in the germline V gene.

As for this clone: The sequence runs out 3 residues before the end of the CDR3; the remainder is reconstructed from the germline J gene. The chain employs TRBV4-1 and TRBJ1-4; 8 nucleotides align to TRBD1. V dropped 1 base and J dropped 10; count of bases not matched to a gene: 14. The CDR3 is made up of 17 amino acids. CDR1 MGHRA and CDR2 YSYEKL come from the germline V gene. CDR3 region: CASSQADVQGAQGKLFF. The CDR3 bases that were read are TGCGCCAGCAGCCAAGCGGATGTGCAGGGGGCGCAAGGAAAA.

A word on this clone: Sequencing ends 3 residues short of the CDR3 end; the germline J gene provides the rest. The chain recombines TRBV4-1 with TRBJ1-6; 7 bases fit TRBD1. This CDR3 comprises 17 residues. CDR1 is MGHRA, CDR2 YSYEKL, per germline. The V and J ends lost 1 base and 7 bases, in that order; junction bases with no gene match: 10. CDR3 residues: CASSQVGATGRNSPLHF. The part of the CDR3 DNA that was read is TGCGCCAGCAGCCAAGTGGGAGCGACAGGGCGAAATTCACCC.

Its frequency marks this clone as medium-sized. The observed sequence ends 3 residues before the CDR3 terminus, with the missing tail filled in from the germline J gene. This rearrangement joins TRBV5-4 to TRBJ2-7; TRBD2 aligns across 8 bases. V was pared by 0 bases and J by 3 bases, with 5 bases of the junction left unmatched. Germline values: CDR1 SGHNT, CDR2 YYREEE (reference sequence). The CDR3 loop spans 15 amino acids. Partial CDR3 DNA: TGTGCCAGCAGCTTGGATCCAGCGGGAGTCTACGAG. It codes for CASSLDPAGVYE. The whole CDR3 sequence reads CASSLDPAGVYEQYF. Using reference TRBV5-4 and TRBJ2-7 for the parts outside the CDR3, the full variable domain is ETGVTQSPTHLIKTRGQQVTLRCSSQSGHNTVSWYQQALGQGPQFIFQYYREEENGRGNFPPRFSGLQFPNYSSELNVNALELDDSALYLCASSLDPAGVYEQYFGPGTRLTVT.